This entry lists 19 T cell receptor beta chains sequenced from one sample in a study of T-cell memory formation after mild COVID-19 (dated by TCRdb to about 2021). The library was obtained by 5' RACE. Sequenced on an Illumina NovaSeq 6000. Clones were called with MiXCR by TCRdb after fastp trimmed the public reads at Q25, and only in-frame beta chains were retained. One record per CDR3 amino acid sequence lists the most common genes and DNA. The sample has almost 550,000 distinct CDR3 sequences on record, roughly 20% of them singletons. The leading ten clones occupy around 13% of the sample. Sequenced material: PBMCs or a T cell subset sorted from them (not recorded which). The source is an adult woman who had mild COVID-19 (a few samples of this study predate the infection). The sample titles of this study are shuffled in the database, so cell type and time point are left out; the donor was told from shared clones.

CDR3 sequence reads: CAWRRNDSPLHF. In nucleotides, the CDR3 is TGTGCCTGGAGGAGGAATGATTCACCCCTCCACTTT. The rearrangement joins TRBV30 to TRBJ1-6; no clear D. The V gene's germline CDR1 is GTSNPN and CDR2 SVGIG (reference sequence). V dropped 3 bases and J dropped 8 bases, with 8 bases sitting between them. The CDR3 length is 12 residues.

The chain combines TRBV15 with TRBJ1-4; D uncertain. The CDR3 covers 15 residues. V lost 0 bases and J lost 0, with 5 bases in between. Germline CDR1 LNHNV, CDR2 YYDKDF (reference sequence). The CDR3 bases are TGTGCCACCAGCAGAGAACCGGCAACTAATGAAAAACTGTTTTTT. Translating gives CATSREPATNEKLFF.

The genes are TRBV9 and TRBJ2-7; possibly TRBD1 for D (5 bases). This CDR3 has 15 residues. V lost 0 bases and J lost 0, with 10 bases in between. Germline assignment: CDR1 SGDLS and CDR2 YYNGEE. The chain's CDR3 is CASSVDVTASYEQYF. In DNA form, the CDR3 reads TGTGCCAGCAGCGTAGATGTGACAGCCTCCTACGAGCAGTACTTC.

The chain carries TRBV4-3 and TRBJ2-7; the D call may be TRBD1 or TRBD2 (5 bases each). The CDR3 contains 13 residues. V was clipped by 4 bases and J by 9 bases, with 16 bases between them. Germline V gives CDR1 LGHNA, CDR2 YSLEER. CDR3 nucleotide sequence: TGCGCCAGCAGCCTACTGGGGACCCCCACGCAGTACTTC. Amino acids: CASSLLGTPTQYF.

The J gene is TRBJ1-1, the V gene TRBV6-6, with TRBD1 as a possible D gene (5 bases). CDR3 length: 14 residues. Germline V gene sequence: CDR1 MNHNY, CDR2 SVGAGI (reference sequence). Trimming removed 7 bases from V and 4 bases from J, with 16 bases in between. This CDR3 reads CASTNGQGSTEAFF. The CDR3 coding sequence is TGTGCCAGCACCAACGGGCAGGGTAGCACTGAAGCTTTCTTT.

In this sample, this clonotype turned up many times. V usage is TRBV25-1 and J usage is TRBJ2-2; D remains unclear. The CDR3 spans 14 residues. CDR1 is MGHDK and CDR2 is SYGVNS in the germline V gene. V lost 5 bases to trimming and J lost 1 base, with 8 bases between them. CDR3 loop: CASSLALNTGELFF. As DNA, the CDR3 is TGTGCCAGCAGTCTGGCTCTGAACACCGGGGAGCTGTTTTTT.

The chain employs TRBV5-1 and TRBJ2-3, with D tentatively TRBD1 (6 bases). The CDR3 has 15 amino acids. The germline CDR1 and CDR2 sequences are SGHRS and YFSETQ. V lost 3 bases, J lost 2 bases, and 13 bases lay in between. The CDR3 spells CASSSGRDNTDTQYF. CDR3 nucleotide sequence: TGCGCCAGCAGCTCCGGACGGGACAACACAGATACGCAGTATTTT.

This clonotype was found a few times. The chain employs TRBV20-1 and TRBJ1-1; a weak D match, TRBD1 (6 bases). The germline V gene has CDR1 DFQATT and CDR2 SNEGSKA (reference sequence). The CDR3 has 16 amino acids. V was trimmed by 6 bases and J by 3 bases, leaving 23 bases between them. CDR3 residues: CSAINRDAGTDTEAFF. CDR3 coding DNA: TGCAGTGCAATTAACAGGGACGCGGGCACCGACACTGAAGCTTTCTTT.

V and J are TRBV6-2 or TRBV6-3 and TRBJ2-7; TRBD2 matches 7 bases. The trim removed 6 bases at V and 0 bases at J, leaving 8 bases unmatched. This CDR3 has 15 residues. Per germline, CDR1 MNHEY and CDR2 SVGEGT. CDR3 sequence: CASRLAGATSYEQYV. The CDR3 bases are TGTGCCAGCAGGTTAGCGGGCGCCACCTCCTACGAGCAGTACGTC.

A few counts support this clonotype. V and J are TRBV9 and TRBJ2-7; 7 nucleotides agree with TRBD2. The CDR3 has 12 residues. The trim removed 7 bases at V and 5 bases at J, leaving 6 bases unmatched. Per germline, CDR1 SGDLS and CDR2 YYNGEE. CDR3 sequence (DNA): TGTGCCAGCGGGAGGGCCGACGACGAGCAGTACTTC. Its translation is CASGRADDEQYF.

As regards this clonotype: The junction shows a germline mismatch at one end, possibly a read error. The chain uses TRBV5-1 and TRBJ2-3; 7 nucleotides agree with TRBD1. The CDR3 is 18 residues long. Per germline, CDR1 SGHRS and CDR2 YFSETQ. The chain's CDR3 is CASSLALGTDPRYRVRNF. The CDR3 coding sequence is TGCGCCAGCAGCTTGGCGTTAGGGACAGATCCGCGGTACCGAGTCAGGAATTTT.

The chain combines TRBV18 with TRBJ1-3, with D hard to call. Looked up from germline, CDR1 is KGHSH and CDR2 is LQKENI. CDR3 length equals 13 residues. V lost 3 bases and J 0 bases, leaving 3 bases between the germline ends. CDR3 in DNA: TGTGCCAGCTCACCCACCTCTGGAAACACCATATATTTT. Translating it yields CASSPTSGNTIYF.

The CDR3 here is CASSLLPIMTGVYEQYF. Here the CDR3 DNA reads TGTGCCAGCAGCTTACTCCCTATAATGACGGGGGTCTACGAGCAGTACTTC. The chain uses TRBV11-2 and TRBJ2-7, with TRBD2 as a possible D gene (6 bases). Trimming stripped 2 bases from V and 3 bases from J, with 20 bases between. This CDR3 is built from 17 residues. In germline, CDR1 is SGHAT, CDR2 FQNNGV.

This clonotype was counted a few times. The V call is TRBV6-5, the J call TRBJ1-2, with TRBD1 as a possible D gene (5 bases). The CDR3 totals 15 residues. The V end was cut by 5 bases, the J end by 3 bases, with 16 bases between. CDR1 and CDR2 from the germline V gene are MNHEY and SVGAGI. CDR3 loop: CASSARGVADYGYTF. The CDR3 DNA reads as TGTGCCAGCAGTGCTCGAGGGGTCGCGGACTATGGCTACACCTTC.

The J gene is TRBJ2-1, the V gene TRBV6-2 or TRBV6-3, with D unclear. Trimming took off 5 bases at V and 9 bases at J, with 14 bases between the two ends. The CDR3 totals 13 residues. In germline, CDR1 is MNHEY, CDR2 SVGEGT. CDR3 region: CASSPTDWGEQFF. The CDR3 nucleotides read TGTGCCAGCAGTCCAACTGACTGGGGTGAGCAGTTCTTC.

This clonotype has more than one count but fewer than ten. The V and J genes are TRBV6-6 and TRBJ1-2, with D maybe TRBD1 (5 bases). The V gene's germline CDR1 is MNHNY and CDR2 SVGAGI (reference sequence). The V gene lost 0 bases and the J gene lost 3 bases, with 14 bases spanning the gap. CDR3 length: 16 residues. The DNA for the CDR3 is TGTGCCAGCAGTTACTCGAAATCCAGGGCCCACTATGGCTACACCTTC. The encoded protein is CASSYSKSRAHYGYTF.

This clonotype has just a few counts. J is TRBJ2-3 and V is TRBV15; perhaps TRBD2 as D (5 bases). Trimming stripped 6 bases from V and 1 base from J, with 8 bases between. Germline loops: CDR1 LNHNV, CDR2 YYDKDF (reference sequence). The CDR3 loop spans 13 amino acids. This CDR3 is CATRGSGTDTQYF. CDR3 DNA: TGTGCCACCAGGGGTAGCGGCACAGATACGCAGTATTTT.

The chain couples TRBV4-2 to TRBJ2-7, with 9 nucleotides matching TRBD1. Looked up from germline, CDR1 is LGHNA and CDR2 is YNFKEQ. This CDR3 is built from 16 residues. V shed 1 base and J 2 bases; nucleotides not matched to a gene: 6. The CDR3 here is CASSQGKGQGTYEQYF. The CDR3 nucleotides are TGTGCCAGCAGCCAAGGAAAGGGACAGGGTACCTACGAGCAGTACTTC.

This clonotype turned up a few times. The chain recombines TRBV7-2 with TRBJ2-5; 8 bases align to TRBD1. The CDR3 covers 15 residues. V lost 3 bases and J lost 5; bases outside the gene matches: 8. CDR1 SGHTA and CDR2 FQGNSA come from the germline V gene. This CDR3 reads CASSFDRGGSETQYF. The CDR3 region has the DNA TGTGCCAGCAGCTTTGACAGGGGAGGCTCGGAGACCCAGTACTTC.